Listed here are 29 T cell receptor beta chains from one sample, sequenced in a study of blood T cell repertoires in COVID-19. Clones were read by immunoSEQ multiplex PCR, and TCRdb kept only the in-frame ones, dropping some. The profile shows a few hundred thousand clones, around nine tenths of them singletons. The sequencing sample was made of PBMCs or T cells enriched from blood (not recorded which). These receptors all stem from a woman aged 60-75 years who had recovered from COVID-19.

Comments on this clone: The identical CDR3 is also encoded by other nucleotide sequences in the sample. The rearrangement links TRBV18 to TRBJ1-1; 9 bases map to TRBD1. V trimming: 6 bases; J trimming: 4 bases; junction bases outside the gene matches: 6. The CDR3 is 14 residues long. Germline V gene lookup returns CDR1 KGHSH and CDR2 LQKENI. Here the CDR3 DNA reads TGTGCCAGCTCGCCTCTGACAGGGGGCACTGAAGCTTTCTTT. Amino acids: CASSPLTGGTEAFF.

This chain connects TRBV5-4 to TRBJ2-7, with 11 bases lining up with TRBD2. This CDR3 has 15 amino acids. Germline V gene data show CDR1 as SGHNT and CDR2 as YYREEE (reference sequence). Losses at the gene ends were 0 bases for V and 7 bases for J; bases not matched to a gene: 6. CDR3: CASSLALAGVREQYF. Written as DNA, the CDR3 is TGTGCCAGCAGCTTGGCACTAGCGGGGGTAAGGGAGCAGTACTTC.

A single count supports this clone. CDR3 amino acids: CASSPTSIRTDTQYF. Written as DNA, the CDR3 is TGTGCCAGCAGTCCGACTAGCATCCGTACAGATACGCAGTATTTT. The rearrangement links TRBV6-2 or TRBV6-3 to TRBJ2-3; 7 nucleotides align to TRBD2. With 5 bases clipped from V and 3 bases from J, the junction kept 8 bases outside the gene matches. This CDR3 spans 15 amino acids. Germline CDR1 MNHEY, CDR2 SVGEGT.

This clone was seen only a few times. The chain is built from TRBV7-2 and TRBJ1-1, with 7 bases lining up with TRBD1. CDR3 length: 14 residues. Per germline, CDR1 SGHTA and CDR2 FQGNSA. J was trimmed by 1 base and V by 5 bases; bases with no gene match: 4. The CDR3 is CASSPDRANTEAFF. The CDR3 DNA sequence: TGTGCCAGCAGCCCCGACAGGGCGAACACTGAAGCTTTCTTT.

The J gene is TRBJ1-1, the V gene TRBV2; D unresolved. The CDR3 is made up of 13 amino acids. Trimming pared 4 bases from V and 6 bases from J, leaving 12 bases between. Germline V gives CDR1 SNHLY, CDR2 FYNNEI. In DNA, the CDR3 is TGTGCCAGCAGTGGAGTGGGAGTAGCTGAAGCTTTCTTT. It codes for CASSGVGVAEAFF.

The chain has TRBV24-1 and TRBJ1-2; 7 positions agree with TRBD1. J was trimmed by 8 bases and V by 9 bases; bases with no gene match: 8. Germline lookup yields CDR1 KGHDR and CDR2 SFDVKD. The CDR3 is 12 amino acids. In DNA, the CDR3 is TGTGCCACCCTCAGCAGGACAGGAGGCTACACCTTC. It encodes CATLSRTGGYTF.

In nucleotides, the CDR3 is TGTGCCAGTAGTATTTTCGTTCGCGACTATGGCTACACCTTC. Protein product: CASSIFVRDYGYTF. This sequence joins TRBV19 and TRBJ1-2; D is undetermined. The CDR3 loop spans 14 amino acids. From germline, CDR1 is LNHDA and CDR2 SQIVND (reference sequence). Trimming left V 3 bases short and J 3 bases short, with 11 bases between. Combining the CDR3 with reference TRBV19 and TRBJ1-2 gives the whole variable domain DGGITQSPKYLFRKEGQNVTLSCEQNLNHDAMYWYRQDPGQGLRLIYYSQIVNDFQKGDIAEGYSVSREKKESFPLTVTSAQKNPTAFYLCASSIFVRDYGYTFGSGTRLTVV.

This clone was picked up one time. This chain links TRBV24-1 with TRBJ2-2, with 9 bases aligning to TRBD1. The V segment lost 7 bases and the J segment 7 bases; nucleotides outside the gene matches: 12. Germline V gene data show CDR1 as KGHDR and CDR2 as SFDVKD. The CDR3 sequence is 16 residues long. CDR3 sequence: CATSKQGQGGGGELFF. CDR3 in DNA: TGTGCCACCAGCAAGCAGGGACAGGGCGGAGGCGGGGAGCTGTTTTTT.

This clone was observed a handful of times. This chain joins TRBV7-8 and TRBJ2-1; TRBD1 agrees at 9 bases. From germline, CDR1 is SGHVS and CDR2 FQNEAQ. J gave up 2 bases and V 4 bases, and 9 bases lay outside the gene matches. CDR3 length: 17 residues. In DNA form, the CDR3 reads TGTGCCAGCAGCTCCACCACAGGGGGCGCACCCTACAATGAGCAGTTCTTC. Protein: CASSSTTGGAPYNEQFF.

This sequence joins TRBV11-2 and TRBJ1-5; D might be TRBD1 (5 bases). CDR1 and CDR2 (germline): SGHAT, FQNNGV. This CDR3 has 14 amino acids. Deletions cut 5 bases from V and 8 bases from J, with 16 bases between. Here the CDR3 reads CASSVTEKREPQHF. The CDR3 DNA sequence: TGTGCCAGCAGCGTGACAGAAAAAAGGGAGCCCCAGCATTTT.

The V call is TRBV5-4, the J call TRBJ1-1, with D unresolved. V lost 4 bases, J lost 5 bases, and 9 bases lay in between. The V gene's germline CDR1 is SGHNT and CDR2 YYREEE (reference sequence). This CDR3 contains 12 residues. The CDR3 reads CASSGRKTEAFF. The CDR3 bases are TGTGCCAGCAGCGGGAGGAAGACTGAAGCTTTCTTT. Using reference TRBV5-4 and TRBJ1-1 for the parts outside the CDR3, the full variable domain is ETGVTQSPTHLIKTRGQQVTLRCSSQSGHNTVSWYQQALGQGPQFIFQYYREEENGRGNFPPRFSGLQFPNYSSELNVNALELDDSALYLCASSGRKTEAFFGQGTRLTVV.

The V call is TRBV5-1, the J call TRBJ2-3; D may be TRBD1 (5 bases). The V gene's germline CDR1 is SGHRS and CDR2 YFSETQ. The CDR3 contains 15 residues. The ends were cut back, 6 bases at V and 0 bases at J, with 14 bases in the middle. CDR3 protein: CASTLWPGSTDTQYF. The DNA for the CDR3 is TGCGCCAGCACCCTCTGGCCAGGGAGCACAGATACGCAGTATTTT.

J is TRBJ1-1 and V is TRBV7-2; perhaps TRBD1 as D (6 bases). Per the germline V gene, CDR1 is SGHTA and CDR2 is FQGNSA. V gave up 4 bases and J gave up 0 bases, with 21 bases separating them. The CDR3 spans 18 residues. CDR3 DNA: TGTGCCAGCAGCTCAAAGCGACAGGATTCTTACATGAACACTGAAGCTTTCTTT. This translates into CASSSKRQDSYMNTEAFF.

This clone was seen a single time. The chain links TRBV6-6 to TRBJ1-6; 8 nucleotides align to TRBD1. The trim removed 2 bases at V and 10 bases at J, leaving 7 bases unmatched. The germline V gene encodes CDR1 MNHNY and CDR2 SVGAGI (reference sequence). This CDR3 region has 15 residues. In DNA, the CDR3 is TGTGCCAGCAGTTACGCCCGGACAGGGATATCACCCCTCCACTTT. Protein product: CASSYARTGISPLHF.

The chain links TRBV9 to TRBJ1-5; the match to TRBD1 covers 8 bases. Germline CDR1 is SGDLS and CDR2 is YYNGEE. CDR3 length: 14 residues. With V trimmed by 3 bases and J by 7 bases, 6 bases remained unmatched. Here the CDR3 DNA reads TGTGCCAGCAGCGAGGGACAGGTAGGACAGCCCCAGCATTTT. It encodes CASSEGQVGQPQHF.

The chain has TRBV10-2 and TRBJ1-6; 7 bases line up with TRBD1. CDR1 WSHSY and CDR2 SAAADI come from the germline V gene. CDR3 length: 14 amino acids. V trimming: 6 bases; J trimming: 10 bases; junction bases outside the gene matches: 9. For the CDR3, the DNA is TGCGCCAGCAGCCTCGACAGGGTTCGATCACCCCTCCACTTT. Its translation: CASSLDRVRSPLHF.

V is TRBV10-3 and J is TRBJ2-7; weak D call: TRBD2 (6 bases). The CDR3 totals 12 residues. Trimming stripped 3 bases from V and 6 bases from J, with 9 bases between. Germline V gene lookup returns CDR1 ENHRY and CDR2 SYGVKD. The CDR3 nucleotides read TGTGCCATCAGTGATGGGGGAGGCGAGCAGTACTTC. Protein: CAISDGGGEQYF.

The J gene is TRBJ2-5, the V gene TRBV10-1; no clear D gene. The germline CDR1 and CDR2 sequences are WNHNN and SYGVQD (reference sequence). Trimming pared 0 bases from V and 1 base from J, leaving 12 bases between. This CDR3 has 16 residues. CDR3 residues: CASSESVAPGQETQYF. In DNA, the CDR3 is TGCGCCAGCAGTGAGTCGGTGGCACCAGGCCAAGAGACCCAGTACTTC.

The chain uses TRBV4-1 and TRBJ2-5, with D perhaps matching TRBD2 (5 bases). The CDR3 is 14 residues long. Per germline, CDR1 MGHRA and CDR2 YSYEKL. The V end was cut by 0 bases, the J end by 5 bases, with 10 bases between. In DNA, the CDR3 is TGCGCCAGCAGCCAAGATCTCGGGGTTGAGACCCAGTACTTC. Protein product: CASSQDLGVETQYF.

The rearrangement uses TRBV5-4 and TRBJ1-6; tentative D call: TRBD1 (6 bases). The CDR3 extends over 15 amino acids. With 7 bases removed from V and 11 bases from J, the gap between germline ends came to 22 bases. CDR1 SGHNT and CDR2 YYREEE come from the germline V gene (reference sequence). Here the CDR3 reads CASSLEARGTTPLHF. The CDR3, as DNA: TGTGCCAGCTCGCTTGAAGCCAGGGGAACGACACCCCTCCACTTT.

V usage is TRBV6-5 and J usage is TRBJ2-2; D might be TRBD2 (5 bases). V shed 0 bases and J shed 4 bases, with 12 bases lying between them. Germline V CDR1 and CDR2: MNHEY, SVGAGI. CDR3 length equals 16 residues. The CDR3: CASSYSTGYSTGELFF. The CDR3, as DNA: TGTGCCAGCAGTTACTCGACGGGGTACTCCACCGGGGAGCTGTTTTTT.

The CDR3 loop reads CATRTSGYNEQFF. The DNA for the CDR3 is TGTGCCACCAGGACTAGCGGCTACAATGAGCAGTTCTTC. The J gene is TRBJ2-1, the V gene TRBV19; 10 bases map to TRBD2. From germline, CDR1 is LNHDA and CDR2 SQIVND (reference sequence). The CDR3 length is 13 residues. With V trimmed by 10 bases and J by 3 bases, 3 bases remained unmatched.

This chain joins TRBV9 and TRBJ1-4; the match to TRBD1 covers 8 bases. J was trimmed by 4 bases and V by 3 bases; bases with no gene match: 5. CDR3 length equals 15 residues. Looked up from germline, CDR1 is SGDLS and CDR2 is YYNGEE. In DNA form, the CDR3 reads TGTGCCAGCAGCGGCGGACAGGGCGGTAATGAAAAACTGTTTTTT. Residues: CASSGGQGGNEKLFF.

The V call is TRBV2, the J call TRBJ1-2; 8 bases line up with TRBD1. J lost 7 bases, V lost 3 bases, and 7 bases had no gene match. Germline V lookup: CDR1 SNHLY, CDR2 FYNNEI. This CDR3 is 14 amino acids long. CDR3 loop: CASSDRAGGRGYTF. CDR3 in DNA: TGTGCCAGCAGTGATCGGGCAGGGGGCCGTGGCTACACCTTC.

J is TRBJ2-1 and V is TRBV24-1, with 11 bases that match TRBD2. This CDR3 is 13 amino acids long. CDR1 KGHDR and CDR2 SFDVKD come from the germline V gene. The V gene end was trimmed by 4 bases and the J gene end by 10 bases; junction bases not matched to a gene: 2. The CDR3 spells CATSERLAGEQFF. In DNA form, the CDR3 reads TGTGCCACCAGTGAACGACTAGCGGGGGAGCAGTTCTTC.

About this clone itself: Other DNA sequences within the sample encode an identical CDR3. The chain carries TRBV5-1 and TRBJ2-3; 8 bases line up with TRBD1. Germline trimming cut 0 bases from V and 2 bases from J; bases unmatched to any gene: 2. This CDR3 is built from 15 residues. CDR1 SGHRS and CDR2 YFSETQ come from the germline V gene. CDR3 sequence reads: CASSLGQGATDTQYF. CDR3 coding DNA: TGCGCCAGCAGCTTGGGGCAGGGGGCCACAGATACGCAGTATTTT.

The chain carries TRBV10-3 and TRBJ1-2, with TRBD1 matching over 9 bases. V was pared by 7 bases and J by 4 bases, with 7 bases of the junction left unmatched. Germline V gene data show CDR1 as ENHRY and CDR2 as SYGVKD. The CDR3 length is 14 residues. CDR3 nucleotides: TGTGCCATCACCCGACAGGGGGAATCCTATGGCTACACCTTC. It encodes CAITRQGESYGYTF.

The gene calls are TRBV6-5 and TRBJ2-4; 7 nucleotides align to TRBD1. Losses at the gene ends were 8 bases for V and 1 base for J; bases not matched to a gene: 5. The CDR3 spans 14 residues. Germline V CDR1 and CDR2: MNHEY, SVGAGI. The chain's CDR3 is CASDRVGAKNIQYF. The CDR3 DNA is TGTGCCAGCGACAGGGTGGGCGCCAAAAACATTCAGTACTTC.

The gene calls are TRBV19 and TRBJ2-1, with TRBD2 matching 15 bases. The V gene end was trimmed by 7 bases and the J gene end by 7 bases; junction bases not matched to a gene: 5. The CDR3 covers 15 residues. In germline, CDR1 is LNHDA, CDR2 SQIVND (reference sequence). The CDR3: CASTRTSGGENEQFF. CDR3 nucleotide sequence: TGTGCCAGTACCAGGACTAGCGGGGGGGAAAATGAGCAGTTCTTC. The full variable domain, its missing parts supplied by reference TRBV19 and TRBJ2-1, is DGGITQSPKYLFRKEGQNVTLSCEQNLNHDAMYWYRQDPGQGLRLIYYSQIVNDFQKGDIAEGYSVSREKKESFPLTVTSAQKNPTAFYLCASTRTSGGENEQFFGPGTRLTVL.